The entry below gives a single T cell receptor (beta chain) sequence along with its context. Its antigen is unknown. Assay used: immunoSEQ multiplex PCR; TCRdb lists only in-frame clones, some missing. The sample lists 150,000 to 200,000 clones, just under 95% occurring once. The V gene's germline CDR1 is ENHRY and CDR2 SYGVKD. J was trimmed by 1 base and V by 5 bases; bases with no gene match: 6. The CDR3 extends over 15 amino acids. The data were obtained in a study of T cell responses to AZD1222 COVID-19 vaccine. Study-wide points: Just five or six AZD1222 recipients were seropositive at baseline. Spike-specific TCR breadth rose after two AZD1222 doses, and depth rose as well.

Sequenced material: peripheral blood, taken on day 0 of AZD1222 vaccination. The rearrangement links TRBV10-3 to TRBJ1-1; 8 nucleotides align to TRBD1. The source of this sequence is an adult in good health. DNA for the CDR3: TGTGCCATCAGTACCTCCGGGACAGGGAACACTGAAGCTTTCTTT. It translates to CAISTSGTGNTEAFF.